This T cell receptor (beta chain) emerged from a study of blood T cell repertoires in COVID-19. Study summary: Acute-phase and convalescent COVID-19 samples originated in the United States, Italy and Spain. Sources were T cells, B-cell-depleted T cells, or PBMCs; the material itself was cDNA or gDNA.

As processed by the authors: Quantification of nucleated cells was approximated via reference gene primer amplification. The method was immunoSEQ multiplex PCR; TCRdb's version includes in-frame clones alone and lacks a portion of them. D and trimming come from the DNA, and the V and J calls and clone size come from that table. The sample yields 110,000 or so clones, over 65% seen once. The CDR3 runs 14 residues. CDR1 and CDR2 from the germline V gene are SGHNT and YYREEE (reference sequence). The germline V and J ends were trimmed by 4 bases and 5 bases, with 15 bases remaining between them. In its sample, this clone was seen a few times.

The sequence came from a woman in her thirties or forties with acute or convalescent COVID-19. The sequencing input was peripheral blood. The chain carries TRBV5-4 and TRBJ1-1, with D maybe TRBD1 (6 bases). CDR3 sequence: CASSNGQWGTEAFF. The CDR3 region has the DNA TGTGCCAGCAGCAATGGACAGTGGGGAACTGAAGCTTTCTTT.